The clone carrying this T cell receptor (beta chain) was detected a few times. Its specificity is not known. The data belong to a study of T cells after yellow fever vaccination. Across the study: Fractions with few cells were prepared using SMART-Seq v4 Ultra Low Input.

CDR3 length equals 16 residues. Germline V gene data show CDR1 as SGHVS and CDR2 as FNYEAQ. V shed 4 bases and J shed 0 bases, with 14 bases lying between them. Broader study findings: Researchers report a weaker secondary response that nonetheless peaked faster, day 5 versus 15.

5'RACE template switching added a universal primer site and UMIs to TCR cDNA. Using its own MiXCR run on the 5' RACE reads, TCRdb lists one record per CDR3 protein. The repertoire consists of about 120,000 distinct CDR3 sequences, with roughly 15% occurring once and the leading ten covering roughly 43%. The input for sequencing was CD8+ T cells sorted from PBMCs, taken 5 days after the yellow fever booster vaccination. The TCR sequence derives from a man between 18 and 29 years old who received the YFV17D yellow fever vaccine. The chain combines TRBV7-6 with TRBJ2-3; D might be TRBD1 or TRBD2, each matching 5 bases. The CDR3: CASSSAPGPSTDTQYF. In DNA, the CDR3 is TGTGCCAGCAGCTCGGCGCCGGGACCAAGCACAGATACGCAGTATTTT.